This T cell receptor (beta chain) was recovered during a study of OX40 agonist ivuxolimab in advanced cancers. Study-level information: Patients received intravenous ivuxolimab every 2 weeks at 0.01 to 10 mg/kg. The diagnoses of dose-escalation patients were hepatocellular carcinoma, melanoma, renal cell or head and neck cancer. Partial responses were achieved by three patients: one hepatocellular carcinoma, two cutaneous melanoma. Overall study findings and caveats: The work left the antigen specificity of expanded peripheral T cells undetermined.

The data were produced by immunoSEQ multiplex PCR, yet TCRdb's version contains in-frame clones alone and is incomplete. Of tens of thousands of clones in the sample, 89% were seen once. CDR1 SNHLY and CDR2 FYNNEI come from the germline V gene. The CDR3 length is 16 residues. V was shortened by 5 bases and J by 6 bases, with 20 bases between the two germline ends. As concerns this clone: Its antigen is undetermined.

The receptor comes from an adult with an advanced solid tumor such as melanoma, head and neck, liver or kidney cancer. This specimen consisted of CD4+ or CD8+ T cells sorted from blood, obtained in a trial of the OX40 agonist ivuxolimab. This chain links TRBV2 with TRBJ1-5, with a weak D call TRBD1 (6 bases). CDR3 amino acids: CASSLGPGTIIQPQHF. CDR3 nucleotide sequence: TGTGCCAGCAGTTTAGGCCCGGGGACAATAATTCAGCCCCAGCATTTT. Together with reference TRBV2 and TRBJ1-5, the CDR3 gives the full variable domain: EPEVTQTPSHQVTQMGQEVILRCVPISNHLYFYWYRQILGQKVEFLVSFYNNEISEKSEIFDDQFSVERPDGSNFTLKIRSTKLEDSAMYFCASSLGPGTIIQPQHFGDGTRLSIL.